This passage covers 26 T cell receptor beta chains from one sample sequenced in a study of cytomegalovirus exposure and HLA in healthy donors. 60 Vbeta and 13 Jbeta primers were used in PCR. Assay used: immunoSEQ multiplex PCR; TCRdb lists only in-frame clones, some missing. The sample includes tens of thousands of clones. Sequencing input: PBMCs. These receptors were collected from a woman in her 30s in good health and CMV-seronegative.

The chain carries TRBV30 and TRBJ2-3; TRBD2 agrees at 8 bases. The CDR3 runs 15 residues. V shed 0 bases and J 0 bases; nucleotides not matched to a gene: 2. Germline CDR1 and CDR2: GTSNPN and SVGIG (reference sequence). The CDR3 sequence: CAWSVLAASTDTQYF. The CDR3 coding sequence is TGTGCCTGGAGTGTACTAGCGGCTAGCACAGATACGCAGTATTTT. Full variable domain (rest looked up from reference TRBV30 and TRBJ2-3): SQTIHQWPATLVQPVGSPLSLECTVEGTSNPNLYWYRQAAGRGLQLLFYSVGIGQISSEVPQNLSASRPQDRQFILSSKKLLLSDSGFYLCAWSVLAASTDTQYFGPGTRLTVL.

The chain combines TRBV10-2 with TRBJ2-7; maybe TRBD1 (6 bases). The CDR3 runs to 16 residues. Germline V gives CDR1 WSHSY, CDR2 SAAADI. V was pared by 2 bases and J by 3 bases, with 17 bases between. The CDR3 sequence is CASSETRGIGGYEQYF. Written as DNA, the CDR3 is TGCGCCAGCAGTGAGACGAGGGGGATAGGGGGCTACGAGCAGTACTTC.

The CDR3: CASSLTSLVNEQFF. The CDR3 nucleotides read TGTGCCAGCAGCTTAACCTCCCTAGTTAATGAGCAGTTCTTC. V usage is TRBV7-2 and J usage is TRBJ2-1; D not resolved. The CDR3 has 14 amino acids. Trimming removed 2 bases at V and 7 bases at J, with 12 bases between. Germline assignment: CDR1 SGHTA and CDR2 FQGNSA.

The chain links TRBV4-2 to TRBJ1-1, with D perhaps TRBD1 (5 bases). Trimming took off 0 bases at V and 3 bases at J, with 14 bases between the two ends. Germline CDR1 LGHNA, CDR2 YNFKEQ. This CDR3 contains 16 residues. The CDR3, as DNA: TGTGCCAGCAGCCAAGATCTCAGACAGAGCCACACTGAAGCTTTCTTT. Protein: CASSQDLRQSHTEAFF.

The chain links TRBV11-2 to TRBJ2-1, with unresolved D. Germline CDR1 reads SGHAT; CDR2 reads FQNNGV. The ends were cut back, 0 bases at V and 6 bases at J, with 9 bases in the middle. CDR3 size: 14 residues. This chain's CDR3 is CASSLDQWANEQFF. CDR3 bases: TGTGCCAGCAGCTTAGATCAGTGGGCCAATGAGCAGTTCTTC.

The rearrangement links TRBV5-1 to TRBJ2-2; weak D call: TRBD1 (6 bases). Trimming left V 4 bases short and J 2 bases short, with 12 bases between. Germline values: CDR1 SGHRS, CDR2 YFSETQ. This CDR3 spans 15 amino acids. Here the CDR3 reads CASSPRTANTGELFF. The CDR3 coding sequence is TGCGCCAGCAGCCCCCGGACAGCTAACACCGGGGAGCTGTTTTTT.

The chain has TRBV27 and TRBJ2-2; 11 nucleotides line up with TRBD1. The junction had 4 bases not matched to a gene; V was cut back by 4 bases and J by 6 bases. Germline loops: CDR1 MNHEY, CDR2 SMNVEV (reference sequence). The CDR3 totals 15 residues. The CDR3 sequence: CASSWVGQGAGELFF. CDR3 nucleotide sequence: TGTGCCAGCAGTTGGGTGGGACAGGGGGCCGGGGAGCTGTTTTTT.

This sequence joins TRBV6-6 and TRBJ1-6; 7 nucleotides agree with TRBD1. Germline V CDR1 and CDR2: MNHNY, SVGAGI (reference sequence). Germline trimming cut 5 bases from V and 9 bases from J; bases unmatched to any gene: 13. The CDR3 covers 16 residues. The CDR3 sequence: CASSPGARGLGSPLHF. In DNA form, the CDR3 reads TGTGCCAGCAGTCCCGGGGCGAGGGGGCTAGGTTCACCCCTCCACTTT.

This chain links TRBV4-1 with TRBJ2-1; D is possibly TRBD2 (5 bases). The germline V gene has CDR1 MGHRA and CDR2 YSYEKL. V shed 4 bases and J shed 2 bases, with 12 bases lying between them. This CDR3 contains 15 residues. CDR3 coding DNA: TGCGCCAGCAGCCCCGGGGTTTACACCTACAATGAGCAGTTCTTC. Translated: CASSPGVYTYNEQFF.

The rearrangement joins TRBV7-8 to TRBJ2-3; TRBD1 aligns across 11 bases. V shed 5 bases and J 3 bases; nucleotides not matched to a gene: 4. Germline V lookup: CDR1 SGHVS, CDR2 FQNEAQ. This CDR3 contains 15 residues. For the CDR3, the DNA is TGTGCCAGCAGCAAGGGACAGGGGGTAACAGATACGCAGTATTTT. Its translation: CASSKGQGVTDTQYF.

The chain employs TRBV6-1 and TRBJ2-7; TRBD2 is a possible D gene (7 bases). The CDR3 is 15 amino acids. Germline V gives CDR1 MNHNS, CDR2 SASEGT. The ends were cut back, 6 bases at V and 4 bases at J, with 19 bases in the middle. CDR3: CASSTPGGAVYEQYF. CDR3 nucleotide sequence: TGTGCCAGCAGCACACCTGGGGGGGCGGTGTACGAGCAGTACTTC.

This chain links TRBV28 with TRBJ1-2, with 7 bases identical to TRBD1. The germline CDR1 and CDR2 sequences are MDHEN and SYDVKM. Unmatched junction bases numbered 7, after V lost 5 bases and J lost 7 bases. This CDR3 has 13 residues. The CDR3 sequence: CASSPRDRSGYTF. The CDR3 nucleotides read TGTGCCAGCAGTCCCAGGGACAGAAGTGGCTACACCTTC.

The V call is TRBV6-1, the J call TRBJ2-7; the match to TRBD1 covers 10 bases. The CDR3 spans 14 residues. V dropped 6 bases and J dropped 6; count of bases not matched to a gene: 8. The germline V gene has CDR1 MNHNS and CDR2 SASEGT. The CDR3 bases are TGTGCCAGCAGCATGGGGGACAGGGGAGCCGAGCAGTACTTC. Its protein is CASSMGDRGAEQYF.

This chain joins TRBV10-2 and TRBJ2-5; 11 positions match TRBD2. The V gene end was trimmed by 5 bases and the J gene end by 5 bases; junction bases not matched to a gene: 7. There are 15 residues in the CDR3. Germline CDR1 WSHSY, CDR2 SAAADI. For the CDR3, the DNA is TGCGCCAGCAGTCCCGGGACTAGCGGAAGGGAGACCCAGTACTTC. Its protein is CASSPGTSGRETQYF.

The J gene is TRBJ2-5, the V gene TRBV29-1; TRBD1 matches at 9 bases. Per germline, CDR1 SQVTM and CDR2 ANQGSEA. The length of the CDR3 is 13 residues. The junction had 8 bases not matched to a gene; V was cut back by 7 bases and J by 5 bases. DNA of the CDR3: TGCAGCGCCCACAGGGGGCGCGGTGAGACCCAGTACTTC. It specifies CSAHRGRGETQYF.

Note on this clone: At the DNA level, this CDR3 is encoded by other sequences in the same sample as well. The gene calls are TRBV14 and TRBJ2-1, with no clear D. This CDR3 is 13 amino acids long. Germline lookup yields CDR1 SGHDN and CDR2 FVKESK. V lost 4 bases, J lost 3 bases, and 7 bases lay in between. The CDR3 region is CASSLRLYNEQFF. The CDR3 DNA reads TGTGCCAGCAGCCTACGACTCTACAATGAGCAGTTCTTC.

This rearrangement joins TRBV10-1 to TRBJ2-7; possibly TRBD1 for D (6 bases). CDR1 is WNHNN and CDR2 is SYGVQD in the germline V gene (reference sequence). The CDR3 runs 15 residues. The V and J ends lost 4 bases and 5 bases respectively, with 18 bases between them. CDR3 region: CASSAGTILGDEQYF. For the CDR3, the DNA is TGCGCCAGCAGTGCCGGGACAATCCTGGGGGACGAGCAGTACTTC.

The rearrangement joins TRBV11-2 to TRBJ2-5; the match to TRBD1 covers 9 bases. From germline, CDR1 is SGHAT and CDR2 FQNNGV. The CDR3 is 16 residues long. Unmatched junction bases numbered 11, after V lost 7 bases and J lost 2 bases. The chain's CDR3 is CASTPGGTGYQETQYF. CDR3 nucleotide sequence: TGTGCCAGCACCCCAGGGGGGACAGGGTATCAAGAGACCCAGTACTTC. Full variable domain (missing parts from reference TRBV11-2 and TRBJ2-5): EAGVAQSPRYKIIEKRQSVAFWCNPISGHATLYWYQQILGQGPKLLIQFQNNGVVDDSQLPKDRFSAERLKGVDSTLKIQPAKLEDSAVYLCASTPGGTGYQETQYFGPGTRLLVL.

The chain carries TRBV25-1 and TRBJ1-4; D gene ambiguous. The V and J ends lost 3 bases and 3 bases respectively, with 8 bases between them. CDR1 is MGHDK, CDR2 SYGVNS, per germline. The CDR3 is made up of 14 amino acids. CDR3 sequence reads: CASSEGRPNEKLFF. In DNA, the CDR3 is TGTGCCAGCAGTGAGGGCAGGCCTAATGAAAAACTGTTTTTT.

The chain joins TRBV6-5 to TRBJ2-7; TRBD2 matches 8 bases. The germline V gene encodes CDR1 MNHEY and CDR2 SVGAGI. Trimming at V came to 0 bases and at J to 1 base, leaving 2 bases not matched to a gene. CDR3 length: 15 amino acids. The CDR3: CASSYSSGSSYEQYF. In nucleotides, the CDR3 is TGTGCCAGCAGTTACTCAAGCGGGAGTTCCTACGAGCAGTACTTC.

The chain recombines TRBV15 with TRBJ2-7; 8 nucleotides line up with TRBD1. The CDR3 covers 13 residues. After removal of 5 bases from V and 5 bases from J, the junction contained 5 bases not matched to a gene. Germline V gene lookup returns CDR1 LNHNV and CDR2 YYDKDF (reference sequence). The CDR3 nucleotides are TGTGCCACCAGCCCGACAGGGGTTAACGAGCAGTACTTC. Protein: CATSPTGVNEQYF.

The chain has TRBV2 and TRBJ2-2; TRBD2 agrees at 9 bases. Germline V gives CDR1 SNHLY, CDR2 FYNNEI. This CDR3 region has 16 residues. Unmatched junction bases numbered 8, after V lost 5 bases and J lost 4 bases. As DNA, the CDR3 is TGTGCCAGCAGTTTAGCGGGAGATTGGGGCACCGGGGAGCTGTTTTTT. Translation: CASSLAGDWGTGELFF.

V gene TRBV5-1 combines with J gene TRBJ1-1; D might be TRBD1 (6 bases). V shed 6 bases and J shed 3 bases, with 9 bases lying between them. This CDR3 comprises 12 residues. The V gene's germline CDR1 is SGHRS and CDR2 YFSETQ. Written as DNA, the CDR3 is TGCGCCAGCAAAGGACAGTACACTGAAGCTTTCTTT. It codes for CASKGQYTEAFF.

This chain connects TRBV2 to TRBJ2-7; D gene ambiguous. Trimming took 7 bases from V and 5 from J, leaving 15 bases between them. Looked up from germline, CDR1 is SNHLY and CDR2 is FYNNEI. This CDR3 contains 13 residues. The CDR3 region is CASIKGRPDEQYF. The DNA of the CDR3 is TGTGCCAGCATAAAAGGCAGGCCCGACGAGCAGTACTTC. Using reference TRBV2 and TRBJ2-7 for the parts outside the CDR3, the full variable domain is EPEVTQTPSHQVTQMGQEVILRCVPISNHLYFYWYRQILGQKVEFLVSFYNNEISEKSEIFDDQFSVERPDGSNFTLKIRSTKLEDSAMYFCASIKGRPDEQYFGPGTRLTVT.

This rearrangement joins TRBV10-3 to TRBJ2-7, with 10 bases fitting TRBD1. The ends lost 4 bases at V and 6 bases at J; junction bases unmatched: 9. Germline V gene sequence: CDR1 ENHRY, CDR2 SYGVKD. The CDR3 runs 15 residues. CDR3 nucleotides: TGTGCCATCAGTGGGAAGGGACAGGGGAGAGGCGAGCAGTACTTC. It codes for CAISGKGQGRGEQYF.

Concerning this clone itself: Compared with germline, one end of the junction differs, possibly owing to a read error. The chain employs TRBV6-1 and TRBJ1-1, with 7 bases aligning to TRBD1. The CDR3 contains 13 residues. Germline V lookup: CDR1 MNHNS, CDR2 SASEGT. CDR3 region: CASTGQLNAEAFF. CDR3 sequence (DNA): TGTGCCAGCACGGGACAGCTGAACGCTGAAGCTTTCTTT.